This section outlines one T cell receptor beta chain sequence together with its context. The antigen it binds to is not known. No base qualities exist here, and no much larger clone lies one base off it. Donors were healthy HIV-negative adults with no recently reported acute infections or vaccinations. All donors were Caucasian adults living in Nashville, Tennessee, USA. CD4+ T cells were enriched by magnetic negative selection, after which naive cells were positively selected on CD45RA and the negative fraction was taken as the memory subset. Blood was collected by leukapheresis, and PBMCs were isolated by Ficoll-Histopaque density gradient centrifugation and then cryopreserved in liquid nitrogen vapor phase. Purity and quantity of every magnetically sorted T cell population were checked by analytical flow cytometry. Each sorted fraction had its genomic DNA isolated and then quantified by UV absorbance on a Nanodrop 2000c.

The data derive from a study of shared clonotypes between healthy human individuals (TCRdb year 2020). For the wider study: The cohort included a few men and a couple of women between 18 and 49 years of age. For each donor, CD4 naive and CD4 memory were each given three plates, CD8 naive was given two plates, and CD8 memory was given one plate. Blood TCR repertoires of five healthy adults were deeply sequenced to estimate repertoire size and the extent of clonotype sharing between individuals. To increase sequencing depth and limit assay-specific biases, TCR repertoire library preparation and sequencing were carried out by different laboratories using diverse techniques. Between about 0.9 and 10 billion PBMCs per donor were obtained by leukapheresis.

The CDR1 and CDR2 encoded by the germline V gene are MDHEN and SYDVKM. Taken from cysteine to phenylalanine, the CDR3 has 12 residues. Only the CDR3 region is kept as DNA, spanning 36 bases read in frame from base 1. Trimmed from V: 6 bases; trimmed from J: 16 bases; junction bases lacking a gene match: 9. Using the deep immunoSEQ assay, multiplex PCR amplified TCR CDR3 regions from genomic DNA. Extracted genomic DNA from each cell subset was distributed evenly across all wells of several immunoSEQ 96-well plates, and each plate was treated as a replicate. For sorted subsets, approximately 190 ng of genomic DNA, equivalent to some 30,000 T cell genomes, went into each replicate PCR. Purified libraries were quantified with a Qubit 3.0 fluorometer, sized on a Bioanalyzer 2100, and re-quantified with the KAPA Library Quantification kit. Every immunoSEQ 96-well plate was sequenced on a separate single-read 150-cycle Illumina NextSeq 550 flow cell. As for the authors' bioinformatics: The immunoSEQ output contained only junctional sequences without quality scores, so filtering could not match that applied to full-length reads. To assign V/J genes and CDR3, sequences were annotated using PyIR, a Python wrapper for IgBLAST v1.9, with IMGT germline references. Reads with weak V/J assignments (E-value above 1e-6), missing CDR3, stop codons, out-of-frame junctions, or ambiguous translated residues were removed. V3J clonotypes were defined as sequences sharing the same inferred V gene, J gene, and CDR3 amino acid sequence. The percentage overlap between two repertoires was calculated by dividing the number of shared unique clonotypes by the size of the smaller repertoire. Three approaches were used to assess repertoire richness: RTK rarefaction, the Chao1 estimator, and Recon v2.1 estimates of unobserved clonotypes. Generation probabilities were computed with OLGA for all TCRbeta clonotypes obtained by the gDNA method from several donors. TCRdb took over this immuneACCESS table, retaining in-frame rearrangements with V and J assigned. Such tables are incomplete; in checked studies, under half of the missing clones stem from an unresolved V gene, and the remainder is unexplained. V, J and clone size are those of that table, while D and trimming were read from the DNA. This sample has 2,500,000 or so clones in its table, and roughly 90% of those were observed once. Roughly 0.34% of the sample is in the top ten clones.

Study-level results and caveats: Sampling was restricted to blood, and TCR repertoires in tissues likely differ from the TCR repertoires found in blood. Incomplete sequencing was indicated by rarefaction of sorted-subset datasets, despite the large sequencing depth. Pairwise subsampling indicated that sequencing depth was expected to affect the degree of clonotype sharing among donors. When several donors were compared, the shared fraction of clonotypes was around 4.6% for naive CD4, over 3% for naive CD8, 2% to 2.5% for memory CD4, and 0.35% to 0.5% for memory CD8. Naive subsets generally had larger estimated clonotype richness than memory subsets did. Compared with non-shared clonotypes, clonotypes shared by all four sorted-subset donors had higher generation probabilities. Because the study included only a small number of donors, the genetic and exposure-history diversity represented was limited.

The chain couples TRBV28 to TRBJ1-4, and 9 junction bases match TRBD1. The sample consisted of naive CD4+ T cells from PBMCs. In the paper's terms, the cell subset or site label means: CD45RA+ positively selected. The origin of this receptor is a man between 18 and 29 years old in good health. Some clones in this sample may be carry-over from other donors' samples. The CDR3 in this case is CASSKRRQGGFF. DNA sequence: TGTGCCAGCAGCAAACGAAGACAGGGGGGGTTTTTT.